The next 4 T cell receptor beta chains were all read from a single sample in a study of blood T cells in healthy people across ages (dated by TCRdb to 2013 to 2016). The receptor library was made with 5' RACE. Data came from an Illumina HiSeq 2500. A second about 6 to 11 cycle PCR used a sample-barcoded 5' primer and a J-beta primer mix. TCRdb ran its own pipeline on the public reads, namely fastp trimming at Q25 and MiXCR clone calling, and kept in-frame beta chains. Merged by CDR3 protein, the rows form single entries marked with the most common genes and DNA. The sample records over 550,000 distinct CDR3 sequences, about 30% of which are singletons. Around 14% of the sample rests with the top ten. Sequenced sample: blood. The receptors were sampled from a woman aged 80 or over in good health.

The chain has TRBV5-1 and TRBJ2-6, with a possible D match to TRBD1 (6 bases). The CDR3 runs to 14 residues. The V gene's germline CDR1 is SGHRS and CDR2 YFSETQ. The V gene lost 0 bases and the J gene lost 12 bases, with 13 bases spanning the gap. The CDR3 loop is CASSLGNRESVLTF. CDR3 sequence (DNA): TGCGCCAGCAGCTTGGGGAACAGGGAGTCCGTCCTGACTTTC.

This clonotype came up a few times. The gene calls are TRBV20-1 and TRBJ1-2; no clear D. From germline, CDR1 is DFQATT and CDR2 SNEGSKA (reference sequence). The V end was cut by 0 bases, the J end by 4 bases, with 6 bases between. The CDR3 is made up of 12 amino acids. CDR3 loop: CSARDRSYGYTF. The CDR3 bases are TGCAGTGCTAGAGATCGGAGCTATGGCTACACCTTC.

V is TRBV12-3 or TRBV12-4 and J is TRBJ2-7, with D uncertain. Trimming cost V 3 bases and J 1 base, with 7 bases left between them. The CDR3 spans 13 residues. CDR3 coding DNA: TGTGCCAGCAGTTTCGCCAGGTCCTACGAGCAGTACTTC. Translated: CASSFARSYEQYF.

The chain carries TRBV6-2 or TRBV6-3 and TRBJ2-7, with TRBD1 as a possible D gene (6 bases). Germline loops: CDR1 MNHEY, CDR2 SVGEGT. The CDR3 has 14 residues. V lost 5 bases and J lost 9, with 20 bases in between. CDR3 loop: CASSPSYVGAMQYF. The CDR3 DNA sequence: TGTGCCAGCAGTCCTTCCTACGTGGGGGCTATGCAGTACTTC.